This TCR beta chain is drawn from a study of response to subunit inactivated influenza vaccine. Study-wide findings and caveats: There was a suggestion from the authors that each seasonal influenza vaccination recruits few new T cells.

TCRdb itself ran the RT-PCR reads through MiXCR, one entry per CDR3 protein. This sample has about 580,000 distinct CDR3 sequences, with 12% to 15% found just once. Germline V CDR1 and CDR2: MDHEN, SYDVKM. CDR3 length: 18 amino acids. V dropped 5 bases and J dropped 1 base, with 23 bases sitting between them. Turning to this clonotype: The antigen is undetermined.

This chain connects TRBV28 to TRBJ1-1; tentative D call: TRBD1 (5 bases). This TCR was sampled from a man in his fifties who received an inactivated influenza vaccine. This material consisted of PBMCs from blood, taken 12 days after vaccination. CDR3 protein: CASSPRLGVRVRNTEAFF. The CDR3 nucleotides read TGTGCCAGCAGTCCCCGTTTGGGGGTGCGGGTTCGGAACACTGAAGCTTTCTTT. Full variable domain (missing parts from reference TRBV28 and TRBJ1-1): DVKVTQSSRYLVKRTGEKVFLECVQDMDHENMFWYRQDPGLGLRLIYFSYDVKMKEKGDIPEGYSVSREKKERFSLILESASTNQTSMYLCASSPRLGVRVRNTEAFFGQGTRLTVV.